This TCR beta chain was documented in a study of T-cell memory formation after mild COVID-19. This CDR3 has 17 amino acids. V was trimmed by 2 bases and J by 3 bases, leaving 20 bases between them. Each CDR3 protein gets one entry after TCRdb re-called the 5' RACE reads with MiXCR. Of fewer than 150,000 distinct CDR3 sequences detected, around 6.3% appear once; the ten largest clones hold 2.2%. A few counts support this clonotype. Its antigen is undetermined. General study findings and limits: Those CD4+ clones that contracted were mainly in CM and EM (CD8+ ones in EMRA).

The rearrangement links TRBV12-3 or TRBV12-4 to TRBJ2-7; D remains unclear. The receptor's source is an adult woman who had mild COVID-19 (a few samples of this study predate the infection). Cell type and time point are not known. The specimen was PBMCs or a T cell subset sorted from them (not recorded which). CDR3 sequence: CASSLRPRGPTYYEQYF. CDR3 coding DNA: TGTGCCAGCAGTTTACGCCCCCGAGGCCCTACTTACTACGAGCAGTACTTC.